A selection of T cell receptor beta chains follows, all from one sample in a study of PD-L1 blockade in urothelial cancer. Repertoires were generated with immunoSEQ multiplex PCR, while TCRdb's copy carries only in-frame clones and drops some. The table lists about 86,000 clones, roughly 84% of them singletons, with approximately 15% in the top ten. The source was PBMCs, collected around atezolizumab (anti-PD-L1) treatment. The receptors were sampled from a man aged 60 to 75 with urothelial cancer. Both conserved end residues are part of each CDR3. Each record gives: D gene, J gene, V gene, clone size, CDR3 DNA, CDR3 protein. The D gene is left open where the match is weak. Part of the rows lack a size; the others show once, few, many or a class for expanded clones.

>TRBD1|TRBJ1-1|TRBV5-1|-
TGCGCCAGCAGCTTGGTCGGGACAGAGAACACTGAAGCTTTCTTT
CASSLVGTENTEAFF
>-|TRBJ2-7|TRBV19|-
TGTGCCAGTAGTGTGGACAGCACCTCCTACGAGCAGTACTTC
CASSVDSTSYEQYF
>-|TRBJ1-5|TRBV5-5|-
TGTGCCAGCAGCTTGTTGGAGAGCAATCAGCCCCAGCATTTT
CASSLLESNQPQHF
>-|TRBJ1-1|TRBV7-6|-
TGTGCCAGCAGCTTCCAGGGTGGCACTGAAGCTTTCTTT
CASSFQGGTEAFF
>-|TRBJ2-1|TRBV9|-
TGTGCCAGCAGCGCACAAACTCAGGGAACAGGTGAGCAGTTCTTC
CASSAQTQGTGEQFF
>-|TRBJ2-3|TRBV5-1|-
TGCGCCAGCAGCTTGCTCGCCCAGGATACGCAGTATTTT
CASSLLAQDTQYF
>TRBD2|TRBJ2-7|TRBV19|-
TGTGCCAGTAGTAGTGGACGTGGGACTAGCGGGGTCTACGAGCAGTACTTC
CASSSGRGTSGVYEQYF
>-|TRBJ2-2|TRBV5-1|once
TGCGCCAGCAGCTTGTCGGCTGCGCGATGGGGCGCCGGGGAGCTGTTTTTT
CASSLSAARWGAGELFF
>-|TRBJ1-6|TRBV7-3|-
TGTGCCAGCAGCTTAAACCCCAGCGGCAATTCACCCCTCCACTTT
CASSLNPSGNSPLHF
>-|TRBJ1-5|TRBV19|-
TGTGCCAGTAGTATAAGGGGGGGACAGCCCCAGCATTTT
CASSIRGGQPQHF
>TRBD1|TRBJ2-7|TRBV7-8|-
TGTGCCAGCGGGCTCGGGGACAGGAGGGGCGAGCAGTACTTC
CASGLGDRRGEQYF
>TRBD1|TRBJ2-7|TRBV10-3|-
TGTGCCATCAGTGGAGGTGGGCGGACAGGACCCTACGAGCAGTACTTC
CAISGGGRTGPYEQYF
>-|TRBJ1-2|TRBV9|-
TGTGCCAGCAGCGTAGGAGGGAGACAGGATGGCTACACCTTC
CASSVGGRQDGYTF
>-|TRBJ2-4|TRBV10-3|-
TGTGCCATCAGTGAGACACAGGGCGGGTCCAAAAACATTCAGTACTTC
CAISETQGGSKNIQYF
>-|TRBJ2-4|TRBV6-1|-
TGTGCCAGCAGTGAAGGGAGGGTTGGCAAAAACATTCAGTACTTC
CASSEGRVGKNIQYF
>-|TRBJ1-1|TRBV20-1|-
TGCAGTGCTAGAGGACAGGTTGAAGCTTTCTTT
CSARGQVEAFF
>-|TRBJ2-1|TRBV27|-
TGTGCCAGCAGTTCCTCGGGGGGCCTTACCTCCTACAATGAGCAGTTCTTC
CASSSSGGLTSYNEQFF
>-|TRBJ2-7|TRBV7-9|-
TGTGCCAGCAGCTCCCGGGGGACAGTCGTCTACGAGCAGTACTTC
CASSSRGTVVYEQYF
>-|TRBJ2-6|TRBV5-1|-
TGCGCCAGCAGCTTGTTATACTCTGGGGCCAACGTCCTGACTTTC
CASSLLYSGANVLTF
>-|TRBJ1-1|TRBV7-8|once
TGTGCCAGCAGTCTCGGGACTGAAGCTTTCTTT
CASSLGTEAFF
>-|TRBJ2-7|TRBV30|-
TGTGCCTGGGGGGGGTGGCAGCTCCAGCTTTACTTC
CAWGGWQLQLYF
>TRBD2|TRBJ2-3|TRBV28|few
TGTGCCAGCAGTTTGTCACTAGCGGGGACGTACACAGATACGCAGTATTTT
CASSLSLAGTYTDTQYF
>-|TRBJ2-7|TRBV6-6|-
TGTGCCAGTTTTGAATCGTGGGGGGATGCGCGGGAGCAGTACTTC
CASFESWGDAREQYF
>TRBD2|TRBJ2-7|TRBV18|-
TGTGCCAGCTCTCCCACTAGCGGGGGACTCTACGAGCAGTACTTC
CASSPTSGGLYEQYF
>TRBD2|TRBJ2-3|TRBV9|-
TGTGCCAGCAGCGCCCGGGGGGGCTCCACAGATACGCAGTATTTT
CASSARGGSTDTQYF
>TRBD2|TRBJ2-7|TRBV19|-
TGTGCCAGTAGTATCTTGGCCCTCGGGGAGGGGCTCTCCTACGAGCAGTACTTC
CASSILALGEGLSYEQYF
>-|TRBJ1-4|TRBV30|-
TGTGCCTGGAAACAGGCGGAAAAACTGTTTTTT
CAWKQAEKLFF
>-|TRBJ1-1|TRBV10-2|-
TGCGCCAGCAGCCAAGTGCTACTTATCACTGAAGCTTTCTTT
CASSQVLLITEAFF
>-|TRBJ2-3|TRBV5-8|-
TGTGCCAGCAGCTTGGGACTAGTTATGACAGATACGCAGTATTTT
CASSLGLVMTDTQYF
>-|TRBJ2-3|TRBV13|-
TGTGCCAGCAGCCGCGTGCAGCGGGCAGGCACAGATACGCAGTATTTT
CASSRVQRAGTDTQYF
>TRBD1|TRBJ2-3|TRBV5-8|-
TGTGCCAGCAGCCTCGCCGGGACAGGGGTGGAAGATACGCAGTATTTT
CASSLAGTGVEDTQYF
>-|TRBJ2-7|TRBV5-1|-
TGCGCCAGCAGCTTGGAGCTCAGGGGTCACGACGAGCAGTACTTC
CASSLELRGHDEQYF
>-|TRBJ2-3|TRBV19|-
TGTGCCAGTAGTAGCGGGGACGGGAGCACAGATACGCAGTATTTT
CASSSGDGSTDTQYF
>-|TRBJ1-1|TRBV19|-
TGTGCCAGCACTGGGGCCCTCGAAGCTTTCTTT
CASTGALEAFF
>TRBD2|TRBJ2-3|TRBV2|-
TGTGCCAGCAGTGTGTCCGGGACTAGCGGGGGCGCGACTCGAAACACGCAGTATTTT
CASSVSGTSGGATRNTQYF
>-|TRBJ1-2|TRBV9|-
TGTGCCAGCAGCGAGGCGGTAAACTATGGCTACACCTTC
CASSEAVNYGYTF
>-|TRBJ2-1|TRBV11-1|-
TGTGCCAGCAGTCATCAGGGGGGCTTTTACAATGAGCAGTTCTTC
CASSHQGGFYNEQFF
>-|TRBJ1-2|TRBV20-1|-
TGCAGTGTGGGCAGTTATGGCTACACCTTC
CSVGSYGYTF
>-|TRBJ2-6|TRBV5-1|-
TGCGCCACCAAAAGGGGGGGTTCCTCTCCTCTCGCCAACGTCCTGACTTTC
CATKRGGSSPLANVLTF
>-|TRBJ2-3|TRBV5-1|-
TGCGCCAGCAGCCCCCAGGGGCAGGGAGATACGCAGTATTTT
CASSPQGQGDTQYF
>TRBD1|TRBJ2-1|TRBV2|few
TGTGCCAGCACCCAGCCGTTGGGACAGGGGGCGAACCATGAGCAGTTCTTC
CASTQPLGQGANHEQFF
>-|TRBJ1-6|TRBV7-2|-
TGTGCCAGCAATAAAGGGGGTTTCTATAATTCACCCCTCCACTTT
CASNKGGFYNSPLHF
>-|TRBJ1-2|TRBV28|-
TGTGCCAGCAGTTTATCCAGGGTCTATGGCTACACCTTC
CASSLSRVYGYTF
>-|TRBJ1-3|TRBV4-3|-
TGCGCCCGGAACACCATATATTTT
CARNTIYF
>TRBD2|TRBJ2-7|TRBV30|-
TGTGCCTGGAGTGTTACGGGGGGGTCGCTTAACGAGCAGTACTTC
CAWSVTGGSLNEQYF
>-|TRBJ1-1|TRBV27|-
TGTGCCAGCAGTTTTACAGGTCTCACTGAAGCTTTCTTT
CASSFTGLTEAFF
>-|TRBJ2-1|TRBV15|-
TGTGCCACCAGCAGAGATCAGGGGGGAGTAACCTACAATGAGCAGTTCTTC
CATSRDQGGVTYNEQFF
>TRBD1|TRBJ1-5|TRBV30|-
TGTGCCTCTGACAGGGGGAGCAATCAGCCCCAGCATTTT
CASDRGSNQPQHF
>-|TRBJ1-1|TRBV10-2|-
TGCGCCAGCAGTGAACAGGCGAACACTGAAGCTTTCTTT
CASSEQANTEAFF
>-|TRBJ2-7|TRBV9|-
TGTGCCAGCAGCGTAGAGGACAAGTACTACGAGCAGTACTTC
CASSVEDKYYEQYF
>-|TRBJ2-7|TRBV28|-
TGTGCCAGCAGTCCCGCCACGAGCAGGGGTAGCTACGAGCAGTACTTC
CASSPATSRGSYEQYF
>TRBD2|TRBJ2-5|TRBV19|-
TGTGCCAGTAGTAGGGGGAGGGCCCCGGGAGAAAGGGAGACCCAGTACTTC
CASSRGRAPGERETQYF
>-|TRBJ2-1|TRBV27|once
TGTGCCAGCAGTTTCAATTTCCGGGGTGAGCAGTTCTTC
CASSFNFRGEQFF